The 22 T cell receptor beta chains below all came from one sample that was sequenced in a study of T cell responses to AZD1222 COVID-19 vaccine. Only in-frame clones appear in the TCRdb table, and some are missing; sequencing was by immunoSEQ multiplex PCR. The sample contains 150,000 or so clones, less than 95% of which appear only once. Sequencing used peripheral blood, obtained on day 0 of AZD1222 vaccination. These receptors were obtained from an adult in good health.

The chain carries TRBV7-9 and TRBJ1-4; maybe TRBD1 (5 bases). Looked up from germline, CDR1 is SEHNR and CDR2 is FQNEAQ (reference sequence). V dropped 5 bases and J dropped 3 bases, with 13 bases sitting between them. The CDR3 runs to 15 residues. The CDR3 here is CASSPPQGANEKLFF. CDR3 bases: TGTGCCAGCAGCCCACCCCAGGGAGCTAATGAAAAACTGTTTTTT.

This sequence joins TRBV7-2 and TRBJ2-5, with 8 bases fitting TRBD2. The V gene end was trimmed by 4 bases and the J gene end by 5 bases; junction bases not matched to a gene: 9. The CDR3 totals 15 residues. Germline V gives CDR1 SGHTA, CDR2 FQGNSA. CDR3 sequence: CASSYPTSGGETQYF. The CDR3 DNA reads TGTGCCAGCAGCTACCCCACTAGCGGCGGGGAGACCCAGTACTTC.

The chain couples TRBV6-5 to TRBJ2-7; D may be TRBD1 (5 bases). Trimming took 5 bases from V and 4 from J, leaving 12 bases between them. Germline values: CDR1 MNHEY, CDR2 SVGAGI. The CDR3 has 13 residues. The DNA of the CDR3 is TGTGCCAGCAGTACCGACAGCAATTACGAGCAGTACTTC. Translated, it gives CASSTDSNYEQYF.

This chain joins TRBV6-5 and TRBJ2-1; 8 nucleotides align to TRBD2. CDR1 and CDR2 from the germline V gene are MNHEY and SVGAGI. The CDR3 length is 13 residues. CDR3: CASSGGAGNEQFF. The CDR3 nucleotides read TGTGCAAGCTCCGGGGGGGCAGGTAATGAGCAGTTCTTC.

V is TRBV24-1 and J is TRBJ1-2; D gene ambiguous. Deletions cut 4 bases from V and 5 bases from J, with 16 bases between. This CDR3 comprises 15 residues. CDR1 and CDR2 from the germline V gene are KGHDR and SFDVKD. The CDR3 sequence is CATSDPTAGSYGYTF. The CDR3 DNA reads TGTGCCACCAGTGACCCGACGGCAGGATCTTATGGCTACACCTTC.

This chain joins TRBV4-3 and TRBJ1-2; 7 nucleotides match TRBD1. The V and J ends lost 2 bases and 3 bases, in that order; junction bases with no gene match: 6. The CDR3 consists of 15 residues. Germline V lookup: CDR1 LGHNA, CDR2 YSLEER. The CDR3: CASSQREGAYYGYTF. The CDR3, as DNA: TGCGCCAGCAGCCAACGCGAGGGGGCGTACTATGGCTACACCTTC.

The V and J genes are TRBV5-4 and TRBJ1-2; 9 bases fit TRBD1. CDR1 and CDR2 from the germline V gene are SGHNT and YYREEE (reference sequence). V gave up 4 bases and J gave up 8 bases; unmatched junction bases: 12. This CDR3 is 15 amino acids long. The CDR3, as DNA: TGTGCCAGCAGCCCCTCTACAGGGGGCGTAGGAGGCTACACCTTC. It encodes CASSPSTGGVGGYTF.

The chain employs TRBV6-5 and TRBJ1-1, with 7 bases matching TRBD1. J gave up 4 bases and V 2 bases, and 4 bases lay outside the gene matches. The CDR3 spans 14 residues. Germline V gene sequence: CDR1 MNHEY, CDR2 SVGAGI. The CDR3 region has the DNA TGTGCCAGCAGTTACGGGCAGGGGGTCACTGAAGCTTTCTTT. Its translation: CASSYGQGVTEAFF.

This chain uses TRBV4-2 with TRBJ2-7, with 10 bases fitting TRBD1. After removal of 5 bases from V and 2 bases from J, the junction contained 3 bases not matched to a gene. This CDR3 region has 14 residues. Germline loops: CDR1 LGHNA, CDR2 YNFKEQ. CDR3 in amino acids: CASSTDRGTYEQYF. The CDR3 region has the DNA TGTGCCAGCAGCACGGACAGGGGGACCTACGAGCAGTACTTC.

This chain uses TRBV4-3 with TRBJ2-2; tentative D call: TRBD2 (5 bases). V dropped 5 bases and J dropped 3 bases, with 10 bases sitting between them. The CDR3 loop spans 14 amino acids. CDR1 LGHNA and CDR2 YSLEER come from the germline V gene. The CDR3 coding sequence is TGCGCCAGCAGCAGGAGGCAGTACACCGGGGAGCTGTTTTTT. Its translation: CASSRRQYTGELFF.

DNA for the CDR3: TGTGCCAGTAGTATGATGGCTGCAGGGTTGAATGAGCAGTTCTTC. This sequence encodes CASSMMAAGLNEQFF. The J gene is TRBJ2-1, the V gene TRBV19, with a possible D match to TRBD1 (5 bases). Germline V gene lookup returns CDR1 LNHDA and CDR2 SQIVND (reference sequence). Trimming left V 3 bases short and J 7 bases short, with 16 bases between. CDR3 size: 15 residues. Full variable domain (remainder filled in from reference TRBV19 and TRBJ2-1): DGGITQSPKYLFRKEGQNVTLSCEQNLNHDAMYWYRQDPGQGLRLIYYSQIVNDFQKGDIAEGYSVSREKKESFPLTVTSAQKNPTAFYLCASSMMAAGLNEQFFGPGTRLTVL.

The CDR3 protein is CASSFVSGTGYTF. In DNA form, the CDR3 reads TGTGCCAGCAGCTTCGTGTCAGGGACAGGCTACACCTTC. This sequence joins TRBV5-8 and TRBJ1-2, with D possibly matching TRBD1 (6 bases). V lost 2 bases and J 8 bases, leaving 13 bases between the germline ends. Germline V gene data show CDR1 as SGHTS and CDR2 as YDEGEE. CDR3 size: 13 residues.

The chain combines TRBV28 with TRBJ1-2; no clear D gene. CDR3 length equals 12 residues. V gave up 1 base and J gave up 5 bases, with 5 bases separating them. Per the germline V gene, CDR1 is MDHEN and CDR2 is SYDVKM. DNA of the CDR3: TGTGCCAGCAGTTTATCCCAATATGGCTACACCTTC. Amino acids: CASSLSQYGYTF.

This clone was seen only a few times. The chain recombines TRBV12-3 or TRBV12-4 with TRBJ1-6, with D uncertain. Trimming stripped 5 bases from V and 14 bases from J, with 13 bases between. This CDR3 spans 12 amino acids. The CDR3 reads CASSPMLGTLHF. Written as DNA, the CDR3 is TGTGCCAGCAGTCCGATGCTCGGGACCCTCCACTTT.

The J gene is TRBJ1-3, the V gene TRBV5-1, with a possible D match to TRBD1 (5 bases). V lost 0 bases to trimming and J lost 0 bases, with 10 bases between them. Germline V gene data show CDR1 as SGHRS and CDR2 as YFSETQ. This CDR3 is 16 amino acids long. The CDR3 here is CASSLDGGSSGNTIYF. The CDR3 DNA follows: TGCGCCAGCAGCTTGGATGGGGGTAGCTCTGGAAACACCATATATTTT.

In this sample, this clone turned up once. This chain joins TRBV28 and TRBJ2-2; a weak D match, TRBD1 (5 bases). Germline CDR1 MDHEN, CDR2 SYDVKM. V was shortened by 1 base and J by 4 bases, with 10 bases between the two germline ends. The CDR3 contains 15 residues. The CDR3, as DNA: TGTGCCAGCAGTTTATATCAGGGTAGCACCGGGGAGCTGTTTTTT. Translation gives CASSLYQGSTGELFF.

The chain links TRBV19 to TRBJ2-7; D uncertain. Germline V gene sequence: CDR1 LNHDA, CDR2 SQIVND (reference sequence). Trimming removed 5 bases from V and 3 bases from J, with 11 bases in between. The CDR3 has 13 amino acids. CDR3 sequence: CASSEAVSYEQYF. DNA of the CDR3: TGTGCCAGTAGTGAGGCGGTAAGCTACGAGCAGTACTTC.

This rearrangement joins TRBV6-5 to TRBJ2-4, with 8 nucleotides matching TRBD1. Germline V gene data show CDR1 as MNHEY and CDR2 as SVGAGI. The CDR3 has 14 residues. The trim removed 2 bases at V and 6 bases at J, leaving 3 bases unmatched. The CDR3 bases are TGTGCCAGCAGTTACGAAGACAGGGGAAACATTCAGTACTTC. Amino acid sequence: CASSYEDRGNIQYF.

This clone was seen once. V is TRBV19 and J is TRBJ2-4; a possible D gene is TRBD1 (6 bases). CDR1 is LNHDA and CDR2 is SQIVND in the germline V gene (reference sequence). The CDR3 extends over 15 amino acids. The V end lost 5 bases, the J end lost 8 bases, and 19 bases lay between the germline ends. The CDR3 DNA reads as TGTGCCAGTAGTCCGGGGATGGGGACACTAGACATTCAGTACTTC. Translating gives CASSPGMGTLDIQYF. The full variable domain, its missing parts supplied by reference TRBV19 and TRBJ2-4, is DGGITQSPKYLFRKEGQNVTLSCEQNLNHDAMYWYRQDPGQGLRLIYYSQIVNDFQKGDIAEGYSVSREKKESFPLTVTSAQKNPTAFYLCASSPGMGTLDIQYFGAGTRLSVL.

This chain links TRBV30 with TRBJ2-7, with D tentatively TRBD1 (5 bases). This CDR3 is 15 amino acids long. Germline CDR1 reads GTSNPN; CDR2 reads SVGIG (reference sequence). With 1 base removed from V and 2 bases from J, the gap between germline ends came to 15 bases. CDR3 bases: TGTGCCTGGAGTGCACCTGGACAATACCCCTACGAGCAGTACTTC. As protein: CAWSAPGQYPYEQYF. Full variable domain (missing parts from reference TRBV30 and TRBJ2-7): SQTIHQWPATLVQPVGSPLSLECTVEGTSNPNLYWYRQAAGRGLQLLFYSVGIGQISSEVPQNLSASRPQDRQFILSSKKLLLSDSGFYLCAWSAPGQYPYEQYFGPGTRLTVT.

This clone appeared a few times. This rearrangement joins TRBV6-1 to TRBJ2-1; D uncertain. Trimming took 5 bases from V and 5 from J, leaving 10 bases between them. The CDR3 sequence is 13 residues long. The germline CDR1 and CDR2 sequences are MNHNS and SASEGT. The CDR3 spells CASSYETHNEQFF. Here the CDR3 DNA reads TGTGCCAGCAGTTATGAAACCCACAATGAGCAGTTCTTC.

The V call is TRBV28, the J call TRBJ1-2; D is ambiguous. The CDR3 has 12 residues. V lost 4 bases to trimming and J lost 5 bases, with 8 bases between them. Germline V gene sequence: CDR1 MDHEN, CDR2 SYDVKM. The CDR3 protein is CASSSPSYGYTF. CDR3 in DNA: TGTGCCAGCAGTTCGCCAAGTTATGGCTACACCTTC.